This T cell receptor (beta chain) was sequenced for a study of cytomegalovirus exposure and HLA in healthy donors. Whole-study findings and limits: The listing of roughly 160 TCR beta chains classed them as cytomegalovirus-associated. Later analysis found that TCR beta chains associated with HLA were more clonally expanded than other, equally common chains. Previously analyzed data showed that most TCR beta V segments were productive at a frequency of about 87% or about 30%.

With regard to this clone: Its antigen is still unknown.

With 60 Vbeta and 13 Jbeta primers, the PCR was carried out. Authors' data handling: A later analysis tallied tens of millions of unique TCR beta chains, approximately 10 million of them shared. Profiled with immunoSEQ multiplex PCR; TCRdb holds only in-frame clones, not every one. Clonal size and the V and J genes are those of that table, whereas D and trimming came from the DNA. This table holds some 160,000 clones, 77% found once. There are 12 residues in the CDR3. Deletions cut 5 bases from V and 4 bases from J, with 6 bases between. Per germline, CDR1 MNHEY and CDR2 SMNVEV (reference sequence). This receptor was identified in a woman in her 30s in good health and CMV-seronegative. The sequenced material came from PBMCs. This chain connects TRBV27 to TRBJ2-1; no reliable D call. The CDR3 region is CASSQEYNEQFF. In DNA form, the CDR3 reads TGTGCCAGCAGTCAGGAATACAATGAGCAGTTCTTC.